The 25 T cell receptor beta chains presented below share a single source sample, sequenced in a study of early T cells in non-severe SARS-CoV-2 infection. TCRdb independently ran MiXCR on the 5' RACE reads; one entry per CDR3 protein. The data contain approximately 99,000 distinct CDR3 sequences, roughly 12% of them singletons. Sequencing input: whole blood. The receptors were gathered from an adult who was a healthcare worker with PCR-confirmed SARS-CoV-2 infection or an uninfected control (not recorded which).

The CDR3 loop is CSAQLLGRGDQPQHF. The CDR3 DNA reads TGCAGTGCTCAACTTCTCGGCCGCGGGGATCAGCCCCAGCATTTT. The rearrangement links TRBV20-1 to TRBJ1-5; D gene uncertain. V was clipped by 5 bases and J by 5 bases, with 19 bases between them. The CDR3 extends over 15 amino acids. From germline, CDR1 is DFQATT and CDR2 SNEGSKA (reference sequence).

This clonotype occurred a few times. The chain couples TRBV7-2 to TRBJ1-6; D ambiguous. The CDR3 extends over 16 amino acids. Trimming took off 5 bases at V and 7 bases at J, with 18 bases between the two ends. Germline V lookup: CDR1 SGHTA, CDR2 FQGNSA. DNA for the CDR3: TGTGCCAGCAGCCACCGGGCCGCCGTTTTGAATTCACCCCTCCACTTT. As protein: CASSHRAAVLNSPLHF.

This clonotype was recorded a few times. CDR3 protein: CASSFQGTTYEQYF. CDR3 coding DNA: TGTGCCAGCAGCTTTCAGGGGACTACCTACGAGCAGTACTTC. The chain combines TRBV7-9 with TRBJ2-7; D perhaps matches TRBD2 (7 bases). This CDR3 is 14 amino acids long. The ends were cut back, 3 bases at V and 2 bases at J, with 11 bases in the middle. Germline V gene data show CDR1 as SEHNR and CDR2 as FQNEAQ (reference sequence).

This clonotype was detected many times. The V gene is TRBV9, the J gene TRBJ2-1; 7 nucleotides align to TRBD1. In germline, CDR1 is SGDLS, CDR2 YYNGEE. The CDR3 length is 13 residues. V lost 3 bases, J lost 8 bases, and 5 bases stayed unmatched. The CDR3 coding sequence is TGTGCCAGCAGCGCCACAGGGGTTGATGAGCAGTTCTTC. Translation: CASSATGVDEQFF.

This clonotype was observed many times. The chain combines TRBV29-1 with TRBJ1-1; D gene ambiguous. Trimming took off 4 bases at V and 5 bases at J, with 5 bases between the two ends. Per the germline V gene, CDR1 is SQVTM and CDR2 is ANQGSEA. The CDR3 consists of 10 residues. The CDR3 DNA follows: TGCAGCGTTGGTAATACTGAAGCTTTCTTT. Its translation is CSVGNTEAFF.

The chain employs TRBV5-6 and TRBJ1-1, with a possible D match to TRBD1 (5 bases). V was cut by 4 bases and J by 0 bases, with 16 bases left in between. The germline CDR1 and CDR2 sequences are SGHDT and YYEEEE. The CDR3 is 16 residues long. CDR3 nucleotide sequence: TGTGCCAGCAGCCCCAATCCCGGGACGGTGAACACTGAAGCTTTCTTT. Its protein product is CASSPNPGTVNTEAFF.

The chain is built from TRBV6-6 and TRBJ2-5; 9 bases map to TRBD2. The junction had 7 bases not matched to a gene; V was cut back by 10 bases and J by 1 base. Germline values: CDR1 MNHNY, CDR2 SVGAGI (reference sequence). The CDR3 loop spans 14 amino acids. This CDR3 reads CATRLAAIQETQYF. The CDR3 DNA follows: TGTGCCACACGACTAGCGGCCATCCAAGAGACCCAGTACTTC.

This clonotype was detected many times. The chain carries TRBV28 and TRBJ2-5, with D possibly being TRBD2 (5 bases). V lost 2 bases to trimming and J lost 4 bases, with 11 bases between them. The CDR3 runs 14 residues. Germline lookup yields CDR1 MDHEN and CDR2 SYDVKM. The chain's CDR3 is CASSLAPLGETQYF. Written as DNA, the CDR3 is TGTGCCAGCAGTTTAGCACCACTAGGAGAGACCCAGTACTTC.

This clonotype was detected only a few times. The V gene is TRBV7-8, the J gene TRBJ1-4; perhaps TRBD1 as D (6 bases). CDR3 length equals 15 residues. With 4 bases removed from V and 7 bases from J, the gap between germline ends came to 16 bases. Germline CDR1 and CDR2: SGHVS and FQNEAQ. The CDR3 here is CASSSDRIRSEKLFF. DNA of the CDR3: TGTGCCAGCAGCTCAGACAGGATCCGGAGTGAAAAACTGTTTTTT.

This clonotype has ten or more counts. The chain links TRBV3-1 to TRBJ2-1; weak D call: TRBD2 (5 bases). V lost 1 base, J lost 6 bases, and 13 bases lay in between. The CDR3 consists of 15 residues. Germline CDR1 and CDR2: LGHDT and YNNKEL (reference sequence). For the CDR3, the DNA is TGTGCCAGCAGCCAAGGGTCTTTTACTAGCAATGAGCAGTTCTTC. Translated, it gives CASSQGSFTSNEQFF.

This chain joins TRBV7-6 and TRBJ2-3; the match to TRBD2 covers 13 bases. After removal of 2 bases from V and 2 bases from J, the junction contained 4 bases not matched to a gene. Per the germline V gene, CDR1 is SGHVS and CDR2 is FNYEAQ. This CDR3 comprises 17 residues. CDR3 region: CASSLLTSGGYTDTQYF. As DNA, the CDR3 is TGTGCCAGCAGCTTATTGACTAGCGGGGGGTACACAGATACGCAGTATTTT. Based on the CDR3 plus reference TRBV7-6 and TRBJ2-3, the full variable domain is GAGVSQSPRYKVTKRGQDVALRCDPISGHVSLYWYRQALGQGPEFLTYFNYEAQQDKSGLPNDRFSAERPEGSISTLTIQRTEQRDSAMYRCASSLLTSGGYTDTQYFGPGTRLTVL.

This clonotype occurred a few times. The V gene is TRBV3-1, the J gene TRBJ2-3; TRBD1 matches at 8 bases. The CDR3 is made up of 14 amino acids. Germline V gene lookup returns CDR1 LGHDT and CDR2 YNNKEL (reference sequence). Trimming at V came to 1 base and at J to 11 bases, leaving 8 bases not matched to a gene. The CDR3 reads CASSQVGSGTGQYF. The CDR3 bases are TGTGCCAGCAGCCAAGTCGGTTCTGGGACAGGGCAGTATTTT.

This clonotype was observed many times. CDR3 sequence reads: CASSPLGRGGADTQYF. Here the CDR3 DNA reads TGTGCCAGCAGCCCCCTGGGGAGGGGGGGCGCAGATACGCAGTATTTT. The chain carries TRBV12-3 or TRBV12-4 and TRBJ2-3; TRBD2 might be the D (7 bases). The length of the CDR3 is 16 residues. V lost 6 bases, J lost 4 bases, and 20 bases lay in between.

This clonotype was observed a few times. V and J are TRBV13 and TRBJ1-1; 7 nucleotides agree with TRBD1. This CDR3 has 15 residues. The germline CDR1 and CDR2 sequences are PRHDT and FYEKMQ (reference sequence). Trimming at V came to 5 bases and at J to 5 bases, leaving 11 bases not matched to a gene. The CDR3 DNA reads as TGTGCCAGCAGCCCCCGTTCGACAGGGAGGACTGAAGCTTTCTTT. Translated, it gives CASSPRSTGRTEAFF.

This clonotype has just a few counts. Here the CDR3 DNA reads TGCGCCAGCAGCTTTTCCGGGACGGACTATGGCTACACCTTC. Amino acids: CASSFSGTDYGYTF. The V and J genes are TRBV5-1 and TRBJ1-2; D is perhaps TRBD1 (5 bases). V was cut by 2 bases and J by 3 bases, with 11 bases left in between. The germline gives CDR1 SGHRS, CDR2 YFSETQ. This CDR3 is 14 amino acids long.

This sequence joins TRBV7-6 and TRBJ1-6, with D maybe TRBD1 (6 bases). CDR3 length: 15 residues. The germline V gene has CDR1 SGHVS and CDR2 FNYEAQ. Trimming removed 6 bases from V and 8 bases from J, with 17 bases in between. The CDR3 DNA sequence: TGTGCCAGCAGGCTTAACAGGGCCCATGATTCACCCCTCCACTTT. Residues: CASRLNRAHDSPLHF.

The chain carries TRBV5-6 and TRBJ2-1; no clear D. This CDR3 comprises 15 residues. V was pared by 1 base and J by 1 base, with 9 bases between. Looked up from germline, CDR1 is SGHDT and CDR2 is YYEEEE. DNA for the CDR3: TGTGCCAGCAGCTTGAACCCTCTTTCCTACAATGAGCAGTTCTTC. It codes for CASSLNPLSYNEQFF.

This clonotype was picked up a small number of times. V gene TRBV11-2 combines with J gene TRBJ1-1; D call uncertain. V was cut by 10 bases and J by 4 bases, with 13 bases left in between. The CDR3 spans 12 residues. Germline V gene data show CDR1 as SGHAT and CDR2 as FQNNGV. The CDR3, as DNA: TGTGCCACCTCCCTCGGGATCACTGAAGCTTTCTTT. This translates into CATSLGITEAFF.

V gene TRBV28 combines with J gene TRBJ2-1; perhaps TRBD2 as D (7 bases). Germline-derived CDR1 and CDR2 are MDHEN and SYDVKM. The CDR3 has 14 amino acids. V was trimmed by 7 bases and J by 9 bases, leaving 19 bases between them. The CDR3 region has the DNA TGTGCCAGCATCTGGGCGGGGGCCGGCAGTGAGCAGTTCTTC. Its protein product is CASIWAGAGSEQFF.

This clonotype has at least ten counts. Germline is not matched at one junction end, which may reflect a read error. The chain employs TRBV10-3 and TRBJ1-2, with D unclear. The CDR3 spans 11 residues. Looked up from germline, CDR1 is ENHRY and CDR2 is SYGVKD. CDR3 nucleotides: TGTACCATCAGTGGTCTCTATGGCTACACCTTC. Amino acids: CTISGLYGYTF.

This clonotype was counted at least ten times. This chain uses TRBV10-3 with TRBJ1-2; 10 nucleotides align to TRBD1. This CDR3 has 16 residues. V shed 6 bases and J 4 bases; nucleotides not matched to a gene: 11. The germline CDR1 and CDR2 sequences are ENHRY and SYGVKD. The CDR3 DNA reads as TGTGCCATCAGCTCTGTCCGGACAGGGGGACCCTATGGCTACACCTTC. This translates into CAISSVRTGGPYGYTF.

The CDR3 sequence: CASSPGPQADTQYF. The CDR3 nucleotides are TGCGCCAGCAGCCCGGGCCCCCAGGCGGATACGCAGTATTTT. This chain joins TRBV5-1 and TRBJ2-3; no clear D. Germline V gene lookup returns CDR1 SGHRS and CDR2 YFSETQ. The germline V and J ends were trimmed by 4 bases and 6 bases, with 15 bases remaining between them. The CDR3 spans 14 residues.

The genes are TRBV20-1 and TRBJ2-3; tentatively, D is TRBD1 (5 bases). CDR3 length equals 12 residues. In germline, CDR1 is DFQATT, CDR2 SNEGSKA (reference sequence). Trimming shortened V by 3 bases and J by 4 bases, and 8 bases separated the two germline ends. This CDR3 reads CSASPGPDTQYF. The CDR3 nucleotides read TGCAGTGCTAGCCCAGGGCCAGATACGCAGTATTTT.

This clonotype was observed at least ten times. The chain employs TRBV18 and TRBJ2-1; TRBD2 matches 12 bases. Trimming removed 3 bases from V and 10 bases from J; junction bases left unmatched: 7. CDR3 length: 15 residues. Germline lookup yields CDR1 KGHSH and CDR2 LQKENI. This CDR3 is CASSPRGLAGYEQFF. The CDR3 region has the DNA TGTGCCAGCTCACCGCGGGGACTAGCGGGTTACGAGCAGTTCTTC.

The rearrangement links TRBV11-2 to TRBJ2-7; 7 bases agree with TRBD2. The V and J ends lost 4 bases and 1 base, in that order; junction bases with no gene match: 10. This CDR3 contains 16 residues. The germline gives CDR1 SGHAT, CDR2 FQNNGV. CDR3 in DNA: TGTGCCAGCAGCTCCGAGCGTTCTAGCGGTTCCTACGAGCAGTACTTC. Amino acid sequence: CASSSERSSGSYEQYF.